This T cell receptor (beta chain) was observed in a study of cytomegalovirus exposure and HLA in healthy donors. Study background: Earlier work reported 100 million or so unique TCR beta sequences from about 170 million T cells.

Primers for the PCR totalled 60 Vbeta and 13 Jbeta. Repertoires were generated with immunoSEQ multiplex PCR, while TCRdb's copy carries only in-frame clones and drops some. This sample has 110,000 to 150,000 clones, with about 76% found just once. In regard to this clone: What it binds is not known.

Overall study results and limits: An analysis that was carried out later associated some 17,000 TCR beta sequences with HLA alleles at 0.05 false discovery rate. Most likely, a cluster of highly shared sequence variants arose as a sequencing artifact.

CDR1 is SGHTA, CDR2 FQGTGA, per germline. The J segment lost 2 bases and the V segment lost 5 bases, leaving 4 bases of the junction unmatched. The CDR3 runs to 15 residues. The TCR sequence derives from a male donor in good health and CMV-seronegative. The chain recombines TRBV7-3 with TRBJ2-3; TRBD1 aligns across 10 bases. Sequenced: PBMCs. CDR3 in DNA: TGTGCCAGCAGCCGGACAGGGGGAAACACAGATACGCAGTATTTT. Translating it yields CASSRTGGNTDTQYF.